A selection of T cell receptor beta chains follows, all from one sample in a study of monozygotic twins with inflammatory bowel disease. For each CDR3 protein, TCRdb gives one entry from its re-call of the 5' RACE reads, without DNA. In all, the sample yields nearly 450,000 distinct CDR3 sequences. The specimen sequenced was blood. Receptors were obtained from a human donor with ulcerative colitis or Crohn's disease, or a healthy co-twin of an affected twin (not recorded which). Both conserved end residues are part of each CDR3.

v_gene	j_gene	CDR3aa
TRBV27	TRBJ2-2	CASGTGVRTGELFF
TRBV5-4	TRBJ2-7	CASSRGGLAGAYEQYF
TRBV2	TRBJ2-1	CASSPGRGSNEQFF
TRBV5-1	TRBJ2-1	CASSGGSWYNEQFF
TRBV5-1	TRBJ2-3	CASSFFPGTGEDTQYF
TRBV5-1	TRBJ2-3	CASSPQGLASTVTQYF
TRBV21-1	TRBJ2-5	CASGGGIQETQYF
TRBV9	TRBJ2-3	CASSVGVGVLADTQYF
TRBV5-1	TRBJ2-1	CASSKPGQVGNEQFF
TRBV2	TRBJ2-7	CASSPRGTGYYEQYF
TRBV27	TRBJ2-3	CASSGGTSGGYSTDTQYF
TRBV20-1	TRBJ2-1	CSATGQGYANVQFF
TRBV6-1	TRBJ2-1	CASSLGHPVVDEQFF
TRBV7-2	TRBJ2-1	CASSLIRGTGRNEQFF